What follows are 29 T cell receptor beta chains derived from one specimen sequenced in a study of human T cells and chemical hapten exposure. TCRdb itself ran the RACE reads through MiXCR, one entry per CDR3 protein. The repertoire holds roughly 200,000 distinct CDR3 sequences, with around 25% as singletons. The time point is: patch test 3, about 24 weeks after DPC sensitization. Documented treatment: therapeutic diphenylcyclopropenone sensitization with weekly scalp DPC. This material consisted of whole blood, taken in connection with sensitization to the hapten diphenylcyclopropenone (DPC). Every receptor here comes from a woman in her thirties or forties with alopecia areata. Some clones in this sample may be carry-over from other donors' samples.

This clonotype was seen more than once but under ten times. This chain connects TRBV6-1 to TRBJ2-7; D is undetermined. Trimming removed 4 bases at V and 4 bases at J, with 8 bases between. CDR1 is MNHNS and CDR2 is SASEGT in the germline V gene. CDR3 length equals 12 residues. The CDR3 DNA reads TGTGCCAGCAGTGTAGGAGAATACGAGCAGTACTTC. Translated, it gives CASSVGEYEQYF.

The V call is TRBV7-9, the J call TRBJ2-5; D is unresolved. This CDR3 is 14 amino acids long. V dropped 1 base and J dropped 4 bases, with 10 bases sitting between them. The V gene's germline CDR1 is SEHNR and CDR2 FQNEAQ (reference sequence). For the CDR3, the DNA is TGTGCCAGCAGCTTAGTAGGCCCCGCAGAGACCCAGTACTTC. Its protein product is CASSLVGPAETQYF.

This clonotype has only a few counts. The chain has TRBV7-2 and TRBJ2-7, with D maybe TRBD2 (6 bases). The CDR3 is 16 amino acids. The germline V gene encodes CDR1 SGHTA and CDR2 FQGNSA. V dropped 1 base and J dropped 4 bases, with 17 bases sitting between them. CDR3 sequence: CASSLGGPSEPYEQYF. Here the CDR3 DNA reads TGTGCCAGCAGCTTAGGGGGACCTAGCGAGCCGTACGAGCAGTACTTC.

This clonotype came up a few times. The chain is built from TRBV5-1 and TRBJ2-7; a possible D gene is TRBD2 (5 bases). Germline V CDR1 and CDR2: SGHRS, YFSETQ. The CDR3 is made up of 14 amino acids. The V end lost 0 bases, the J end lost 5 bases, and 12 bases lay between the germline ends. CDR3 residues: CASSLAPGNDEQYF. In DNA, the CDR3 is TGCGCCAGCAGCTTGGCCCCCGGGAATGACGAGCAGTACTTC.

The gene calls are TRBV10-3 and TRBJ1-1, with D possibly matching TRBD1 (5 bases). This CDR3 contains 14 residues. Germline values: CDR1 ENHRY, CDR2 SYGVKD. V was trimmed by 6 bases and J by 2 bases, leaving 13 bases between them. CDR3 in DNA: TGTGCCATCAGGGACCAGGGACTCAACACTGAAGCTTTCTTT. Translation gives CAIRDQGLNTEAFF.

This clonotype was seen more than once but under ten times. The genes are TRBV20-1 and TRBJ2-3; D perhaps matches TRBD1 (5 bases). The CDR3 runs to 14 residues. Looked up from germline, CDR1 is DFQATT and CDR2 is SNEGSKA (reference sequence). V dropped 5 bases and J dropped 4 bases, with 16 bases sitting between them. DNA for the CDR3: TGCAGTGCTGTCAAGCCAGGGATCCCAGATACGCAGTATTTT. Translating gives CSAVKPGIPDTQYF.

This chain links TRBV24-1 with TRBJ2-2; TRBD1 matches at 7 bases. The J segment lost 6 bases and the V segment lost 7 bases, leaving 4 bases of the junction unmatched. CDR3 length: 13 amino acids. Germline CDR1 is KGHDR and CDR2 is SFDVKD. The CDR3 nucleotides are TGTGCCACCAGGGGTACAGGGGCCGGGGAGCTGTTTTTT. Translation: CATRGTGAGELFF.

The chain's CDR3 is CSARQGTSNTEAFF. As DNA, the CDR3 is TGCAGTGCTAGACAGGGGACTTCGAACACTGAAGCTTTCTTT. V usage is TRBV20-1 and J usage is TRBJ1-1, with D maybe TRBD1 (6 bases). The CDR3 is made up of 14 amino acids. The V and J ends lost 2 bases and 1 base respectively, with 11 bases between them. Germline V gives CDR1 DFQATT, CDR2 SNEGSKA (reference sequence).

This clonotype was picked up a small number of times. CDR3: CASSQLAGTSGMGGELFF. DNA for the CDR3: TGTGCCAGCAGCCAATTGGCCGGGACTAGCGGGATGGGCGGGGAGCTGTTTTTT. The V call is TRBV3-1, the J call TRBJ2-2; the match to TRBD2 covers 13 bases. CDR3 length equals 18 residues. The V segment lost 2 bases and the J segment 7 bases; nucleotides outside the gene matches: 10. CDR1 and CDR2 (germline): LGHDT, YNNKEL (reference sequence).

This chain uses TRBV29-1 with TRBJ1-3; D not certain. CDR3 length equals 12 residues. The V and J ends lost 4 bases and 2 bases respectively, with 6 bases between them. Per germline, CDR1 SQVTM and CDR2 ANQGSEA. The CDR3 nucleotides are TGCAGCGTTGGGGCAGCTGGAAACACCATATATTTT. It specifies CSVGAAGNTIYF. Full variable domain (rest looked up from reference TRBV29-1 and TRBJ1-3): SAVISQKPSRDICQRGTSLTIQCQVDSQVTMMFWYRQQPGQSLTLIATANQGSEATYESGFVIDKFPISRPNLTFSTLTVSNMSPEDSSIYLCSVGAAGNTIYFGEGSWLTVV.

This clonotype was seen only a few times. V and J are TRBV19 and TRBJ2-6; the D call may be TRBD1 or TRBD2 (5 bases each). V was pared by 7 bases and J by 0 bases, with 22 bases between. The germline V gene has CDR1 LNHDA and CDR2 SQIVND (reference sequence). There are 19 residues in the CDR3. The DNA for the CDR3 is TGTGCCAGTACCCTCCAGGGACCCACAGTGAACTCTGGGGCCAACGTCCTGACTTTC. Protein: CASTLQGPTVNSGANVLTF.

This clonotype was observed a handful of times. J is TRBJ1-4 and V is TRBV7-2, with 9 nucleotides matching TRBD1. Germline-derived CDR1 and CDR2 are SGHTA and FQGNSA. The CDR3 has 15 amino acids. J gave up 8 bases and V 5 bases, and 9 bases lay outside the gene matches. CDR3 nucleotide sequence: TGTGCCAGCAGCCCGACCGGGACAGGGACCGAAAAACTGTTTTTT. Translation: CASSPTGTGTEKLFF. Looking up the rest from reference TRBV7-2 and TRBJ1-4 gives the full variable domain: GAGVSQSPSNKVTEKGKDVELRCDPISGHTALYWYRQSLGQGLEFLIYFQGNSAPDKSGLPSDRFSAERTGGSVSTLTIQRTQQEDSAVYLCASSPTGTGTEKLFFGSGTQLSVL.

The chain has TRBV29-1 and TRBJ2-7; 7 nucleotides match TRBD1. The J segment lost 7 bases and the V segment lost 7 bases, leaving 13 bases of the junction unmatched. This CDR3 has 13 amino acids. Germline loops: CDR1 SQVTM, CDR2 ANQGSEA. For the CDR3, the DNA is TGCAGCGCCCCAGTCCCTCCAGGGGGTGAGCAGTACTTC. Protein: CSAPVPPGGEQYF.

The gene calls are TRBV2 and TRBJ2-7; 7 nucleotides match TRBD2. The CDR3 loop spans 14 amino acids. Germline-derived CDR1 and CDR2 are SNHLY and FYNNEI. J gave up 5 bases and V 8 bases, and 12 bases lay outside the gene matches. This chain's CDR3 is CASFLPAGAHEQYF. CDR3 nucleotide sequence: TGTGCCAGCTTCCTCCCGGCGGGAGCCCACGAGCAGTACTTC.

This sequence joins TRBV28 and TRBJ2-3; D possibly corresponds to TRBD2 (5 bases). This CDR3 region has 15 residues. Germline V lookup: CDR1 MDHEN, CDR2 SYDVKM. Trimming stripped 3 bases from V and 6 bases from J, with 16 bases between. In nucleotides, the CDR3 is TGTGCCAGCAGTTTTTCGGGATCGGTCGCGGATACGCAGTATTTT. This translates into CASSFSGSVADTQYF.

This chain joins TRBV28 and TRBJ1-5; no definite D call. Trimming removed 6 bases from V and 3 bases from J, with 9 bases in between. The V gene's germline CDR1 is MDHEN and CDR2 SYDVKM. CDR3 length equals 13 residues. The CDR3 coding sequence is TGTGCCAGCAGCCGGGGTAACAATCAGCCCCAGCATTTT. As protein: CASSRGNNQPQHF.

This clonotype was detected only a few times. J is TRBJ2-6 and V is TRBV5-1, with a tentative D call TRBD1 (5 bases). The CDR3 consists of 14 residues. Trimming removed 7 bases at V and 1 base at J, with 9 bases between. In germline, CDR1 is SGHRS, CDR2 YFSETQ. The CDR3 spells CASQDSSGANVLTF. CDR3 in DNA: TGCGCCAGCCAAGACAGTTCTGGGGCCAACGTCCTGACTTTC.

The J gene is TRBJ1-6, the V gene TRBV27; TRBD1 agrees at 8 bases. The V and J ends lost 7 bases and 7 bases, in that order; junction bases with no gene match: 6. The CDR3 is 14 amino acids. Per the germline V gene, CDR1 is MNHEY and CDR2 is SMNVEV (reference sequence). The CDR3 sequence: CASTRQGINSPLHF. The CDR3 nucleotides read TGTGCCAGCACCAGACAGGGGATCAATTCACCCCTCCACTTT.

The genes are TRBV4-3 and TRBJ2-3, with D unresolved. Germline loops: CDR1 LGHNA, CDR2 YSLEER. The V and J ends lost 0 bases and 1 base respectively, with 11 bases between them. The CDR3 covers 16 residues. The CDR3 region has the DNA TGCGCCAGCAGCCAAGATTTTGCTCAGCGCACAGATACGCAGTATTTT. Its protein is CASSQDFAQRTDTQYF.

This clonotype was detected a few times. The V gene is TRBV29-1, the J gene TRBJ1-2, with D uncertain. V was clipped by 0 bases and J by 8 bases, with 7 bases between them. Germline CDR1 reads SQVTM; CDR2 reads ANQGSEA. There are 11 residues in the CDR3. The CDR3 bases are TGCAGCGTTGAAGATGTCAGGGGCTACACCTTC. This codes for CSVEDVRGYTF.

J is TRBJ2-1 and V is TRBV4-1, with 12 bases fitting TRBD2. The CDR3 spans 15 residues. Germline CDR1 reads MGHRA; CDR2 reads YSYEKL. After removal of 3 bases from V and 9 bases from J, the junction contained 6 bases not matched to a gene. CDR3 in DNA: TGCGCCAGCAGCCAGGCTAGCGGGAGGGCCGGTGAGCAGTTCTTC. Translated, it gives CASSQASGRAGEQFF.

Worth noting for this clonotype: One end of the junction varies from germline; a read error may be responsible. The J gene is TRBJ2-1, the V gene TRBV12-3 or TRBV12-4, with D tentatively TRBD2 (5 bases). CDR3 length equals 12 residues. The CDR3 nucleotides are TGTGCCAGCAGTTTCGACGGGATATCGGGCTCCTTC. Translation: CASSFDGISGSF.

This chain connects TRBV29-1 to TRBJ2-1, with TRBD2 as a possible D gene (5 bases). Trimming left V 8 bases short and J 0 bases short, with 17 bases between. CDR3 length: 15 residues. Germline-derived CDR1 and CDR2 are SQVTM and ANQGSEA. The CDR3 reads CSTRERRSSYNEQFF. CDR3 sequence (DNA): TGCAGCACGAGGGAGCGCCGAAGCTCCTACAATGAGCAGTTCTTC.

This clonotype was picked up a small number of times. The genes are TRBV29-1 and TRBJ2-6; 7 positions agree with TRBD1. After removal of 6 bases from V and 3 bases from J, the junction contained 5 bases not matched to a gene. Germline loops: CDR1 SQVTM, CDR2 ANQGSEA. The CDR3 has 14 residues. The CDR3 loop reads CSVRQGDGANVLTF. The CDR3 coding sequence is TGCAGCGTGAGACAGGGTGATGGGGCCAACGTCCTGACTTTC.

Here the CDR3 DNA reads TGCAGTGCTAGTGATGGGGGGAGCAATCAGCCCCAGCATTTT. Translation: CSASDGGSNQPQHF. The chain employs TRBV20-1 and TRBJ1-5; the D gene is possibly TRBD1 (5 bases). The CDR3 loop spans 14 amino acids. Trimming left V 3 bases short and J 1 base short, with 10 bases between. Germline V gene sequence: CDR1 DFQATT, CDR2 SNEGSKA (reference sequence).

This clonotype has ten or more counts. V is TRBV7-2 and J is TRBJ2-4; 8 bases are a match to TRBD1. The CDR3 loop spans 14 amino acids. With 0 bases clipped from V and 9 bases from J, the junction kept 4 bases outside the gene matches. Germline V gene sequence: CDR1 SGHTA, CDR2 FQGNSA. For the CDR3, the DNA is TGTGCCAGCAGCTTAGCCCCAGGGGGCGGCATTCAGTACTTC. It specifies CASSLAPGGGIQYF. The variable domain in full, completed from reference TRBV7-2 and TRBJ2-4, reads GAGVSQSPSNKVTEKGKDVELRCDPISGHTALYWYRQSLGQGLEFLIYFQGNSAPDKSGLPSDRFSAERTGGSVSTLTIQRTQQEDSAVYLCASSLAPGGGIQYFGAGTRLSVL.

This clonotype appeared a few times. CDR3: CSARAGGSIDTQYF. CDR3 in DNA: TGCAGTGCACGGGCGGGAGGTTCGATAGATACGCAGTATTTT. The genes are TRBV29-1 and TRBJ2-3, with 8 bases aligning to TRBD2. CDR3 size: 14 residues. The V gene's germline CDR1 is SQVTM and CDR2 ANQGSEA.

V usage is TRBV18 and J usage is TRBJ2-3; a possible D gene is TRBD2 (5 bases). The CDR3 length is 12 residues. Trimming removed 4 bases at V and 10 bases at J, with 12 bases between. In germline, CDR1 is KGHSH, CDR2 LQKENI. The CDR3 region is CASSQDSVAQYF. The CDR3 DNA reads TGTGCCAGCTCACAGGACTCCGTTGCGCAGTATTTT.

The rearrangement links TRBV29-1 to TRBJ2-7, with a tentative D call TRBD2 (6 bases). The V end lost 4 bases, the J end lost 2 bases, and 18 bases lay between the germline ends. The CDR3 has 15 amino acids. In germline, CDR1 is SQVTM, CDR2 ANQGSEA. DNA of the CDR3: TGCAGCGTTGTTCCCCGAAAGGGGAGGACCTACGAGCAGTACTTC. Translating gives CSVVPRKGRTYEQYF.